Sequencing of this T cell receptor (beta chain) was carried out in a study of blood T cell repertoires in COVID-19. Study details: Both acute and convalescent COVID-19 samples were obtained from the United States, Italy and Spain. T cells, B-cell-depleted T cells, or PBMCs supplied cDNA or gDNA.

This CDR3 is 15 amino acids long. Germline-derived CDR1 and CDR2 are MNHNY and SVGAGI (reference sequence). V was clipped by 0 bases and J by 6 bases; unmatched bases: 6. Original handling: Estimated nucleated cell counts came from reference gene primer amplification. TCRdb's copy holds only in-frame clones and misses some; the assay was immunoSEQ multiplex PCR. The V and J calls and clone size are taken from that table; D and trimming were inferred from the DNA. The repertoire holds about 36,000 clones, with over 75% as singletons. This chain connects TRBV6-6 to TRBJ1-2; 8 bases align to TRBD1. Material for sequencing was peripheral blood. The clonotype comes from a man between 60 and 70 years old with acute or convalescent COVID-19. The CDR3 spells CASSYSTQGADGYTF. The CDR3 DNA is TGTGCCAGCAGTTACTCGACGCAGGGGGCAGATGGCTACACCTTC.